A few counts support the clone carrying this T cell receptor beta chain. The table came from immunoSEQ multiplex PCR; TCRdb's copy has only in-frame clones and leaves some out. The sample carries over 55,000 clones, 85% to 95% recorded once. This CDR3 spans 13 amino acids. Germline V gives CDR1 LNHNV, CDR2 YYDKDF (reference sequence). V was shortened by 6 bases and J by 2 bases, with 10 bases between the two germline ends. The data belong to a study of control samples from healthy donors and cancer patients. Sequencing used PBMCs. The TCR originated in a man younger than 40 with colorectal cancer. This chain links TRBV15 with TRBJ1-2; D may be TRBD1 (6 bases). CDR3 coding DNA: TGTGCCACCAGAGGGGGTACCAACTATGGCTACACCTTC. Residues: CATRGGTNYGYTF.